Below, 23 T cell receptor beta chains from the same sample are listed, as sequenced in a study of CD8+ T cells in alopecia areata. The authors extracted RNA and reverse transcribed it into cDNA as the sequencing template. Sequencing was performed with immunoSEQ multiplex PCR; in TCRdb, only in-frame clones are kept and a portion is missing. The data show approximately 280,000 clones, 58% seen once. Regarding treatment: oral pan-JAK inhibitor, 5-10 mg twice daily. The starting material was CD4+ T cells sorted from blood, obtained at week 24, from a patient treated with tofacitinib. The source of these receptors is a human donor with alopecia areata.

This clone appeared a few times. This rearrangement joins TRBV30 to TRBJ2-5; D not certain. V was shortened by 2 bases and J by 0 bases, with 4 bases between the two germline ends. Germline CDR1 is GTSNPN and CDR2 is SVGIG (reference sequence). The CDR3 spans 12 residues. This CDR3 reads CAWSPHQETQYF. For the CDR3, the DNA is TGTGCCTGGAGTCCGCACCAAGAGACCCAGTACTTC. The full variable domain, with the rest looked up from reference TRBV30 and TRBJ2-5, is SQTIHQWPATLVQPVGSPLSLECTVEGTSNPNLYWYRQAAGRGLQLLFYSVGIGQISSEVPQNLSASRPQDRQFILSSKKLLLSDSGFYLCAWSPHQETQYFGPGTRLLVL.

The chain is built from TRBV30 and TRBJ1-3; D not certain. CDR1 GTSNPN and CDR2 SVGIG come from the germline V gene (reference sequence). Trimming left V 4 bases short and J 4 bases short, with 5 bases between. The CDR3 is 11 residues long. The CDR3 loop is CAWTGGNTIYF. The CDR3 DNA follows: TGTGCCTGGACCGGGGGAAACACCATATATTTT. Variable domain in full (rest from reference TRBV30 and TRBJ1-3): SQTIHQWPATLVQPVGSPLSLECTVEGTSNPNLYWYRQAAGRGLQLLFYSVGIGQISSEVPQNLSASRPQDRQFILSSKKLLLSDSGFYLCAWTGGNTIYFGEGSWLTVV.

The gene calls are TRBV29-1 and TRBJ2-5; possibly TRBD2 for D (7 bases). Germline V gene sequence: CDR1 SQVTM, CDR2 ANQGSEA. V lost 7 bases to trimming and J lost 5 bases, with 14 bases between them. The CDR3 totals 12 residues. The CDR3 DNA sequence: TGCAGCGCGGGGGGCTGGGGGGAGACCCAGTACTTC. Translation gives CSAGGWGETQYF.

V and J are TRBV29-1 and TRBJ2-2, with D unresolved. Trimming shortened V by 7 bases and J by 3 bases, and 15 bases separated the two germline ends. The CDR3 length is 14 residues. Germline V gene data show CDR1 as SQVTM and CDR2 as ANQGSEA. The CDR3 protein is CSGTHRRDTGELFF. The CDR3 nucleotides read TGCAGCGGCACGCACAGAAGGGACACCGGGGAGCTGTTTTTT.

The J gene is TRBJ1-1, the V gene TRBV30; D gene ambiguous. This CDR3 is built from 14 residues. Looked up from germline, CDR1 is GTSNPN and CDR2 is SVGIG (reference sequence). V was pared by 0 bases and J by 1 base, with 9 bases between. CDR3 in amino acids: CAWSVIDKNTEAFF. The DNA for the CDR3 is TGTGCCTGGAGTGTAATCGACAAGAACACTGAAGCTTTCTTT.

As DNA, the CDR3 is TGTGCCAGCAGCGGCCCCGGGGGATACGAGCAGTACTTC. It codes for CASSGPGGYEQYF. The chain joins TRBV7-2 to TRBJ2-7; possible D gene TRBD2, 6 bases. Germline V CDR1 and CDR2: SGHTA, FQGNSA. The V end lost 5 bases, the J end lost 4 bases, and 12 bases lay between the germline ends. The CDR3 runs to 13 residues. The whole variable domain, remainder taken from reference TRBV7-2 and TRBJ2-7, is GAGVSQSPSNKVTEKGKDVELRCDPISGHTALYWYRQSLGQGLEFLIYFQGNSAPDKSGLPSDRFSAERTGGSVSTLTIQRTQQEDSAVYLCASSGPGGYEQYFGPGTRLTVT.

DNA of the CDR3: TGTGCCTGGGGACGACGAGTTAATCAGCCCCAGCATTTT. Translating gives CAWGRRVNQPQHF. The gene calls are TRBV30 and TRBJ1-5; D is unresolved. The CDR3 is made up of 13 amino acids. The V gene's germline CDR1 is GTSNPN and CDR2 SVGIG (reference sequence). Trimming stripped 5 bases from V and 4 bases from J, with 12 bases between.

The chain joins TRBV19 to TRBJ2-7; D gene ambiguous. The CDR3 has 14 residues. V was trimmed by 3 bases and J by 6 bases, leaving 15 bases between them. In germline, CDR1 is LNHDA, CDR2 SQIVND (reference sequence). CDR3 sequence reads: CASSIKDPEGEQYF. CDR3 coding DNA: TGTGCCAGTAGTATCAAGGATCCAGAAGGCGAGCAGTACTTC.

This clone was found a few times. The rearrangement links TRBV7-2 to TRBJ2-1; 7 bases align to TRBD2. The CDR3 extends over 14 amino acids. Trimming at V came to 5 bases and at J to 8 bases, leaving 9 bases not matched to a gene. The germline gives CDR1 SGHTA, CDR2 FQGNSA. CDR3 DNA: TGTGCCAGCAGCCTCGGCGGGGGAAGAGATGAGCAGTTCTTC. This encodes CASSLGGGRDEQFF.

This clone was seen only a few times. The rearrangement uses TRBV10-3 and TRBJ1-1, with D possibly TRBD1 on 5 matching bases. CDR3 length equals 17 residues. Per the germline V gene, CDR1 is ENHRY and CDR2 is SYGVKD. V lost 2 bases and J lost 4, with 20 bases in between. CDR3 sequence (DNA): TGTGCCATCAGTGAGAAGGGGATCGGCTATGCTCCCACTGAAGCTTTCTTT. Encoded protein: CAISEKGIGYAPTEAFF.

This clone was counted a single time. This CDR3 is CASRGEGSSYNSPLHF. DNA of the CDR3: TGTGCCAGCAGGGGCGAGGGGAGCTCCTATAATTCACCCCTCCACTTT. The genes are TRBV9 and TRBJ1-6, with D possibly TRBD1 on 5 matching bases. Trimming removed 5 bases from V and 0 bases from J, with 12 bases in between. CDR1 SGDLS and CDR2 YYNGEE come from the germline V gene. This CDR3 is 16 amino acids long. The full variable domain, in which reference TRBV9 and TRBJ1-6 provide the parts outside the CDR3, is DSGVTQTPKHLITATGQRVTLRCSPRSGDLSVYWYQQSLDQGLQFLIQYYNGEERAKGNILERFSAQQFPDLHSELNLSSLELGDSALYFCASRGEGSSYNSPLHFGNGTRLTVT.

This clone is a singleton in its sample. The V call is TRBV4-1, the J call TRBJ2-6; D gene uncertain. V lost 0 bases and J lost 0, with 6 bases in between. This CDR3 contains 16 residues. Germline CDR1 MGHRA, CDR2 YSYEKL. The CDR3 loop reads CASSQEDRSGANVLTF. CDR3 DNA sequence: TGCGCCAGCAGCCAAGAGGACCGCTCTGGGGCCAACGTCCTGACTTTC.

This chain joins TRBV10-3 and TRBJ1-5, with 8 bases aligning to TRBD1. V was pared by 6 bases and J by 5 bases, with 3 bases of the junction left unmatched. The CDR3 is 13 residues long. Per the germline V gene, CDR1 is ENHRY and CDR2 is SYGVKD. In nucleotides, the CDR3 is TGTGCCATCAGGGTGGACAGGGATCAGCCCCAGCATTTT. It encodes CAIRVDRDQPQHF.

In DNA, the CDR3 is TGTGCCAGCAGTGTTGGACAGGGGGGAGAGACCCAGTACTTC. It specifies CASSVGQGGETQYF. This chain uses TRBV27 with TRBJ2-5; 10 bases line up with TRBD1. V shed 5 bases and J 4 bases; nucleotides not matched to a gene: 4. CDR1 and CDR2 (germline): MNHEY, SMNVEV (reference sequence). This CDR3 is built from 14 residues.

This clone was seen a few times. The gene calls are TRBV4-2 and TRBJ2-3; D not resolved. CDR1 is LGHNA and CDR2 is YNFKEQ in the germline V gene. The length of the CDR3 is 15 residues. Trimming removed 0 bases from V and 3 bases from J, with 10 bases in between. CDR3 DNA sequence: TGTGCCAGCAGCCAAGATCCGGACGGGACAGATACGCAGTATTTT. Protein: CASSQDPDGTDTQYF.

J is TRBJ2-1 and V is TRBV10-3, with 7 bases aligning to TRBD1. This CDR3 region has 14 residues. The V and J ends lost 4 bases and 9 bases, in that order; junction bases with no gene match: 9. Germline loops: CDR1 ENHRY, CDR2 SYGVKD. In nucleotides, the CDR3 is TGTGCCATCAGTGTCCAGGGGGTCGGGGTTGAGCAGTTCTTC. As protein: CAISVQGVGVEQFF.

This clone occurred once. The V gene is TRBV5-1, the J gene TRBJ2-7; 7 bases are a match to TRBD1. After removal of 0 bases from V and 5 bases from J, the junction contained 5 bases not matched to a gene. The length of the CDR3 is 14 residues. CDR1 is SGHRS, CDR2 YFSETQ, per germline. The CDR3 protein is CASSLARGMDEQYF. The CDR3, as DNA: TGCGCCAGCAGCTTGGCCAGGGGGATGGACGAGCAGTACTTC.

V usage is TRBV7-9 and J usage is TRBJ2-1; possible D gene TRBD2, 6 bases. The CDR3 is 16 residues long. In germline, CDR1 is SEHNR, CDR2 FQNEAQ (reference sequence). The germline V and J ends were trimmed by 6 bases and 5 bases, with 20 bases remaining between them. This CDR3 reads CASREGSAGPNNEQFF. CDR3 sequence (DNA): TGTGCCAGCAGGGAGGGGTCGGCGGGGCCAAACAATGAGCAGTTCTTC.

As DNA, the CDR3 is TGTGCCACCAGCAGGCGCCGGGACAGGGATTTCAATGAGCAGTTCTTC. Protein product: CATSRRRDRDFNEQFF. V usage is TRBV15 and J usage is TRBJ2-1, with TRBD1 identical over 9 bases. This CDR3 comprises 16 residues. Germline V gives CDR1 LNHNV, CDR2 YYDKDF (reference sequence). Germline trimming cut 3 bases from V and 6 bases from J; bases unmatched to any gene: 9.

The chain couples TRBV19 to TRBJ1-5; 9 bases are shared with TRBD1. The V gene end was trimmed by 4 bases and the J gene end by 2 bases; junction bases not matched to a gene: 0. CDR1 LNHDA and CDR2 SQIVND come from the germline V gene (reference sequence). The CDR3 is 14 residues long. The CDR3, as DNA: TGTGCCAGTAGTAGGGACAGGGGCAATCAGCCCCAGCATTTT. Amino acid sequence: CASSRDRGNQPQHF.

This clone was seen once. The chain recombines TRBV25-1 with TRBJ1-2; possibly TRBD1 for D (6 bases). The CDR3 loop spans 14 amino acids. Trimming pared 7 bases from V and 2 bases from J, leaving 14 bases between. Per germline, CDR1 MGHDK and CDR2 SYGVNS. The CDR3 spells CASTTRDTNYGYTF. The CDR3, as DNA: TGTGCCAGCACAACCCGGGACACGAACTATGGCTACACCTTC.

This clone has only one observation. The chain uses TRBV28 and TRBJ2-7; perhaps D is TRBD1 or TRBD2 (5 bases each). CDR3 length: 15 residues. Trimming stripped 5 bases from V and 0 bases from J, with 14 bases between. Germline V gene lookup returns CDR1 MDHEN and CDR2 SYDVKM. The CDR3 nucleotides read TGTGCCAGCAGTCCCGGGCCAGGGAGCTCCTACGAGCAGTACTTC. It translates to CASSPGPGSSYEQYF.

The chain carries TRBV27 and TRBJ2-6; 7 bases are a match to TRBD1. The CDR3 length is 15 residues. Germline loops: CDR1 MNHEY, CDR2 SMNVEV (reference sequence). J lost 2 bases, V lost 11 bases, and 9 bases had no gene match. This CDR3 is CARKPQGTGANVLTF. CDR3 DNA: TGTGCCCGCAAACCACAGGGGACTGGGGCCAACGTCCTGACTTTC.